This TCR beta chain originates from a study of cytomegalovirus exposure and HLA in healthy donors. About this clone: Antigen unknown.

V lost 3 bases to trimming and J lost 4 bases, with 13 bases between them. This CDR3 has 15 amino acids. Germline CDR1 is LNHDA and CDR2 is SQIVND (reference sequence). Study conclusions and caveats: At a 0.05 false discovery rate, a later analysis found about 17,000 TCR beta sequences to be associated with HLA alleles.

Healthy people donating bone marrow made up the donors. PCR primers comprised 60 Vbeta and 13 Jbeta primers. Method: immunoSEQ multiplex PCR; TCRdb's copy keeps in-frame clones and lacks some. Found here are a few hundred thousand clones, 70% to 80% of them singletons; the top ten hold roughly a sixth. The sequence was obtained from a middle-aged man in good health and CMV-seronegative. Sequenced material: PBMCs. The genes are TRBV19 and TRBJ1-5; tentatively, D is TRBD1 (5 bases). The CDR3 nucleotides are TGTGCCAGTAGTATTTTGTCCGGGGGTAATCAGCCCCAGCATTTT. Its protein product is CASSILSGGNQPQHF.